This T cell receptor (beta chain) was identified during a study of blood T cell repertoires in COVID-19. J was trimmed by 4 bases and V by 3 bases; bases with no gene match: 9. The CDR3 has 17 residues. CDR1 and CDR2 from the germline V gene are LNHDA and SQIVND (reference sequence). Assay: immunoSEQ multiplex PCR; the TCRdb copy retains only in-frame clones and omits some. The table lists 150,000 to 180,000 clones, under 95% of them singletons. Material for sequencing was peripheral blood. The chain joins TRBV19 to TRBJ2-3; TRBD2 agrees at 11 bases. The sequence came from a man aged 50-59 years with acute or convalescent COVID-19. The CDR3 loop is CASSMSPPSGGPDTQYF. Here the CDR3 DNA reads TGTGCCAGTAGTATGTCCCCACCTAGCGGGGGGCCAGATACGCAGTATTTT. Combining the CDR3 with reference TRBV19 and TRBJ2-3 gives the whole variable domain DGGITQSPKYLFRKEGQNVTLSCEQNLNHDAMYWYRQDPGQGLRLIYYSQIVNDFQKGDIAEGYSVSREKKESFPLTVTSAQKNPTAFYLCASSMSPPSGGPDTQYFGPGTRLTVL.